This TCR beta chain derives from a study of siplizumab effects on memory and regulatory T cells. Produced via immunoSEQ multiplex PCR; TCRdb's table is partial and in-frame only. The sample holds around 100,000 clones, about 95% seen once. This receptor was obtained from a human donor in good health. Sequencing was performed on non-Treg CD4+ T cells sorted from blood.

This CDR3 reads CASSLESVGHSYEQYF. The CDR3 DNA sequence: TGCGCCAGCAGCTTGGAATCGGTCGGACACTCCTACGAGCAGTACTTC. The chain employs TRBV5-1 and TRBJ2-7; weak D call: TRBD1 (5 bases). There are 16 residues in the CDR3. V gave up 0 bases and J gave up 0 bases, with 13 bases separating them. Germline V gene data show CDR1 as SGHRS and CDR2 as YFSETQ. The whole variable domain, filled in from reference TRBV5-1 and TRBJ2-7, reads KAGVTQTPRYLIKTRGQQVTLSCSPISGHRSVSWYQQTPGQGLQFLFEYFSETQRNKGNFPGRFSGRQFSNSRSEMNVSTLELGDSALYLCASSLESVGHSYEQYFGPGTRLTVT.